Listed below are T cell receptor beta chains from one sample, sequenced in a study of beta chain features in type 1 diabetes. Clones were read by immunoSEQ multiplex PCR, and TCRdb kept only the in-frame ones, dropping some. The table lists 30,000 to 40,000 clones, around 64% of them singletons. Input material: Tregs from blood. The receptors here all came from a woman in her 30s in good health. The CDR3 runs from the conserved cysteine through the conserved F or W. D genes are given only for firm matches. Not all rows give a size; the values are once, few, many and, for expanded clones, a class.

CDR3nt: TGTGCCAGCAGCTTATCGGGTGCGGGAGGGCCGTCCGGGGAGCTGTTTTTT; CDR3aa: CASSLSGAGGPSGELFF; v_gene: TRBV7-9; d_gene: TRBD2; abundance: NA; j_gene: TRBJ2-2
CDR3nt: TGTGCCAGTAACAAGGGACAGGGCCAAACTGGAAACACCATATATTTT; CDR3aa: CASNKGQGQTGNTIYF; v_gene: TRBV19; d_gene: TRBD1; abundance: NA; j_gene: TRBJ1-3
CDR3nt: TGTGCCAGCTCACCCGGACAGGTTTTCGGCTACGAGCAGTACTTC; CDR3aa: CASSPGQVFGYEQYF; v_gene: TRBV18; d_gene: TRBD1; abundance: NA; j_gene: TRBJ2-7
CDR3nt: TGTGCCAGCAGCCCGCGACTAGCGGCGAACACCGGGGAGCTGTTTTTT; CDR3aa: CASSPRLAANTGELFF; v_gene: TRBV11-2; d_gene: TRBD2; abundance: NA; j_gene: TRBJ2-2
CDR3nt: TGTGCCAGCTCACCACCGGGTAGCGGGAGCTTGGGAGATACGCAGTATTTT; CDR3aa: CASSPPGSGSLGDTQYF; v_gene: TRBV18; d_gene: TRBD2; abundance: NA; j_gene: TRBJ2-3
CDR3nt: TGTGCCAGCAGTGAAGGTGATTTCGGTGAAGCTTTCTTT; CDR3aa: CASSEGDFGEAFF; v_gene: TRBV6-1; d_gene: NA; abundance: few; j_gene: TRBJ1-1
CDR3nt: TGTGCCATCAAGCCGGGGGGATCTGAAGCTTTCTTT; CDR3aa: CAIKPGGSEAFF; v_gene: TRBV10-3; d_gene: NA; abundance: NA; j_gene: TRBJ1-1
CDR3nt: TGTGCCAGCAGGGGAGGACAGGCGAGGAACATTCAGTACTTC; CDR3aa: CASRGGQARNIQYF; v_gene: TRBV28; d_gene: NA; abundance: medium-sized; j_gene: TRBJ2-4
CDR3nt: TGTGCCAGCAGCTTAGTGGCCCGACTGCTGAACACTGAAGCTTTCTTT; CDR3aa: CASSLVARLLNTEAFF; v_gene: TRBV7-2; d_gene: NA; abundance: NA; j_gene: TRBJ1-1
CDR3nt: TGTGCCAGCTCAAGTGTCGGGGATGAAAAACTGTTTTTT; CDR3aa: CASSSVGDEKLFF; v_gene: TRBV18; d_gene: NA; abundance: NA; j_gene: TRBJ1-4
CDR3nt: TGTGCCAGCAGCGCAGGACTAGCGGGAGCGGGCACCGGGGAGCTGTTTTTT; CDR3aa: CASSAGLAGAGTGELFF; v_gene: TRBV5-5; d_gene: TRBD2; abundance: NA; j_gene: TRBJ2-2
CDR3nt: TGTGCCAGCAGTCCCTGGACGGGGACAGCCATCTACAATGAGCAGTTCTTC; CDR3aa: CASSPWTGTAIYNEQFF; v_gene: TRBV28; d_gene: TRBD1; abundance: once; j_gene: TRBJ2-1
CDR3nt: TGTGCCAGTAGTATTCGACTAGCGGGGTACGAGCAGTACTTC; CDR3aa: CASSIRLAGYEQYF; v_gene: TRBV19; d_gene: TRBD2; abundance: few; j_gene: TRBJ2-7
CDR3nt: TGTGCCAGCAGCTTAGCTGGGGCCGCCAGCGAGCAGTACTTC; CDR3aa: CASSLAGAASEQYF; v_gene: TRBV7-2; d_gene: NA; abundance: few; j_gene: TRBJ2-7
CDR3nt: TGTGCCAGTACTGGACGGGAGGGAGACGAGCAGTACTTC; CDR3aa: CASTGREGDEQYF; v_gene: TRBV19; d_gene: TRBD2; abundance: medium-sized; j_gene: TRBJ2-7
CDR3nt: TGTGCCAGCACCACCACGGACAGGGCGGGGTCCCAGTACTTC; CDR3aa: CASTTTDRAGSQYF; v_gene: TRBV5-4; d_gene: TRBD1; abundance: NA; j_gene: TRBJ2-5
CDR3nt: TGTGCCAGCAGCGTAGGGATTAGCGGGGTCAGCACAGATACGCAGTATTTT; CDR3aa: CASSVGISGVSTDTQYF; v_gene: TRBV9; d_gene: TRBD2; abundance: NA; j_gene: TRBJ2-3
CDR3nt: TGTGCCAGCAGACTAGGCGGGTCCTCCTACAATGAGCAGTTCTTC; CDR3aa: CASRLGGSSYNEQFF; v_gene: TRBV7-2; d_gene: NA; abundance: NA; j_gene: TRBJ2-1
CDR3nt: TGTGCCATCAGTGAATCAATTGGCGGGGCTGGAAGCAATGAGCAGTTCTTC; CDR3aa: CAISESIGGAGSNEQFF; v_gene: TRBV10-3; d_gene: NA; abundance: NA; j_gene: TRBJ2-1